This TCR beta chain was captured by sequencing in a study of blood T cell repertoires in COVID-19. Study-level background: Specimens from acute and convalescent COVID-19 originated in the United States, Italy and Spain. T cells, B-cell-depleted T cells, or PBMCs provided the cDNA or gDNA that served as material.

The V gene's germline CDR1 is SGHVS and CDR2 FNYEAQ. The CDR3 covers 15 residues. The germline V and J ends were trimmed by 5 bases and 0 bases, with 11 bases remaining between them. Original processing notes: The assay estimated nucleated cells by amplifying reference gene primers. Using immunoSEQ multiplex PCR, the repertoire was profiled, and TCRdb retains in-frame clones only, with some absent. V and J calls and clone size follow that table, whereas D and trimming were derived from the DNA. The table includes approximately 160,000 clones, approximately 85% detected once. The sequence was obtained from a man in his sixties who had recovered from COVID-19. Sample: peripheral blood. V gene TRBV7-6 combines with J gene TRBJ1-5; no clear D gene. The CDR3, as DNA: TGTGCCAGCAGCCCCGGGAGGTTTAGCAATCAGCCCCAGCATTTT. Protein: CASSPGRFSNQPQHF.